This TCR beta chain was found in a study of T cell repertoires in ileal Crohn's disease. Time point in this sample: proximal margin of the surgical specimen (macroscopically non-inflamed). The repertoire was sequenced with immunoSEQ multiplex PCR; TCRdb's copy has only in-frame clones and lacks some. The table shows about 3,000 clones, with around 79% occurring only once. The specimen was ileal tissue. This TCR derives from an adult with Crohn's disease.

The CDR3 loop is CASRSRGDWQYF. Here the CDR3 DNA reads TGTGCCAGCAGGAGCAGGGGAGACTGGCAGTACTTC. The rearrangement uses TRBV21-1 and TRBJ2-7; the DNA was not compared with TRBD1, the D call given in the table. TRBV21-1 is described as a pseudogene. This CDR3 has 12 residues.